These 4 T cell receptor beta chains were sequenced from one sample in a study of early T cells in non-severe SARS-CoV-2 infection. TCRdb re-derived calls from the 5' RACE reads in MiXCR, one entry per CDR3 protein. This table has some 91,000 distinct CDR3 sequences, 15% appearing once. Sequenced material: whole blood. These receptors were collected from an adult who was a healthcare worker with PCR-confirmed SARS-CoV-2 infection or an uninfected control (not recorded which).

This clonotype has a count of ten or more. The chain is built from TRBV27 and TRBJ2-7; 9 nucleotides align to TRBD1. Per germline, CDR1 MNHEY and CDR2 SMNVEV (reference sequence). V was pared by 5 bases and J by 7 bases, with 12 bases of the junction left unmatched. The CDR3 extends over 15 amino acids. The CDR3 spells CASSPWDRESREQYF. The CDR3 nucleotides are TGTGCCAGCAGTCCCTGGGACAGGGAGAGTAGGGAGCAGTACTTC.

In this sample, this clonotype turned up many times. The V call is TRBV20-1, the J call TRBJ1-5; 9 positions agree with TRBD1. The J segment lost 2 bases and the V segment lost 6 bases, leaving 8 bases of the junction unmatched. The CDR3 has 15 amino acids. CDR1 is DFQATT, CDR2 SNEGSKA, per germline (reference sequence). CDR3 sequence: CSAPQGASGNQPQHF. DNA of the CDR3: TGCAGTGCCCCACAGGGGGCGAGTGGCAATCAGCCCCAGCATTTT.

The chain uses TRBV7-8 and TRBJ2-3, with D possibly being TRBD2 (5 bases). Trimming cost V 3 bases and J 0 bases, with 10 bases left between them. This CDR3 has 15 residues. The germline V gene encodes CDR1 SGHVS and CDR2 FQNEAQ. The CDR3 is CASSFSVSSTDTQYF. CDR3 bases: TGTGCCAGCAGCTTTAGCGTTTCTAGCACAGATACGCAGTATTTT.

The rearrangement links TRBV12-3 or TRBV12-4 to TRBJ2-1, with 10 positions matching TRBD2. The CDR3 spans 16 residues. V trimming: 0 bases; J trimming: 4 bases; junction bases outside the gene matches: 3. The CDR3 DNA follows: TGTGCCAGCAGTTTAGCTACTAGCGGGGCTTACAATGAGCAGTTCTTC. It translates to CASSLATSGAYNEQFF.